Each of the 27 T cell receptor beta chains below was sequenced from the same sample in a study of T cell repertoires in cytomegalovirus infection. TCRdb re-called the reads with MiXCR, one entry per CDR3 protein. The repertoire includes more than 500,000 distinct CDR3 sequences, approximately 15% of them detected once, and 20% to 30% sits in the top ten. The sequenced sample was CD8+ T cells from PBMCs. The receptor source for this set is a human donor in good health (CMV status not recorded). Some clones in this sample may be carry-over from other donors' samples.

This clonotype was counted ten times or more. V is TRBV10-3 and J is TRBJ2-3, with TRBD2 matching over 12 bases. The CDR3 contains 17 residues. From germline, CDR1 is ENHRY and CDR2 SYGVKD. V dropped 0 bases and J dropped 3; count of bases not matched to a gene: 4. CDR3: CAISESLAGGRTDTQYF. The CDR3 coding sequence is TGTGCCATCAGTGAGTCACTAGCGGGGGGCCGGACAGATACGCAGTATTTT.

This clonotype has just a few counts. V usage is TRBV9 and J usage is TRBJ1-4; no clear D gene. The CDR3 spans 14 residues. The V and J ends lost 0 bases and 2 bases respectively, with 5 bases between them. Germline loops: CDR1 SGDLS, CDR2 YYNGEE. The CDR3 DNA follows: TGTGCCAGCAGCGTAGGAGGGACTAATGAAAAACTGTTTTTT. Its protein product is CASSVGGTNEKLFF.

The genes are TRBV24-1 and TRBJ2-3, with unresolved D. The CDR3 is 14 residues long. Germline assignment: CDR1 KGHDR and CDR2 SFDVKD. V was shortened by 7 bases and J by 4 bases, with 14 bases between the two germline ends. The DNA for the CDR3 is TGTGCCACCAGCGTGGGTCGAGAGGCAGATACGCAGTATTTT. It translates to CATSVGREADTQYF.

The table lists this clonotype with a few counts. V gene TRBV12-3 or TRBV12-4 combines with J gene TRBJ1-5; a weak D match, TRBD1 (6 bases). Deletions cut 1 base from V and 3 bases from J, with 22 bases between. There are 19 residues in the CDR3. CDR3 sequence reads: CASSLGGDLWGGVNQPQHF. The CDR3 DNA sequence: TGTGCCAGCAGTTTAGGGGGGGATTTGTGGGGGGGCGTCAATCAGCCCCAGCATTTT.

This CDR3 is CASSVGGVGAQPQHF. The CDR3 DNA follows: TGTGCCAGCAGCGTAGGGGGAGTGGGGGCTCAGCCCCAGCATTTT. The chain is built from TRBV9 and TRBJ1-5, with D perhaps TRBD1 (6 bases). This CDR3 spans 15 amino acids. Germline lookup yields CDR1 SGDLS and CDR2 YYNGEE. V shed 0 bases and J shed 6 bases, with 13 bases lying between them.

Ten or more counts support this clonotype. The chain carries TRBV7-9 and TRBJ2-1; perhaps TRBD2 as D (6 bases). CDR1 and CDR2 (germline): SEHNR, FQNEAQ (reference sequence). The CDR3 is 14 amino acids. Trimming took 4 bases from V and 0 from J, leaving 7 bases between them. CDR3 in amino acids: CASSSGSSYNEQFF. The CDR3 nucleotides are TGTGCCAGCAGCTCCGGGAGCTCCTACAATGAGCAGTTCTTC.

This clonotype has a handful of counts. V and J are TRBV25-1 and TRBJ2-5, with D possibly matching TRBD2 (6 bases). This CDR3 spans 16 amino acids. CDR1 is MGHDK, CDR2 SYGVNS, per germline. Trimming took off 2 bases at V and 3 bases at J, with 16 bases between the two ends. The CDR3 bases are TGTGCCAGCAGTGAACCTCGCCGGGGCGGGGAAGAGACCCAGTACTTC. It codes for CASSEPRRGGEETQYF.

The V and J genes are TRBV4-1 and TRBJ2-3; possible D gene TRBD1, 6 bases. Germline CDR1 is MGHRA and CDR2 is YSYEKL. V lost 1 base, J lost 0 bases, and 8 bases lay in between. The CDR3 length is 15 residues. CDR3 loop: CASSQADRSTDTQYF. The CDR3 DNA is TGCGCCAGCAGCCAAGCGGACAGAAGCACAGATACGCAGTATTTT.

Only a few counts were recorded for this clonotype. J is TRBJ2-7 and V is TRBV28, with a possible D match to TRBD2 (5 bases). Germline values: CDR1 MDHEN, CDR2 SYDVKM. The CDR3 contains 13 residues. V lost 4 bases to trimming and J lost 3 bases, with 10 bases between them. The CDR3 nucleotides read TGTGCCAGCAGTTACCGGACTGTCTACGAGCAGTACTTC. Translation: CASSYRTVYEQYF.

This clonotype was counted ten times or more. J is TRBJ2-7 and V is TRBV6-5; D unresolved. The CDR3 is 16 amino acids. The germline V gene has CDR1 MNHEY and CDR2 SVGAGI. V lost 2 bases to trimming and J lost 2 bases, with 16 bases between them. CDR3 coding DNA: TGTGCCAGCAGTTACGCTCTATCAGACCCGCCCTACGAGCAGTACTTC. It is translated as CASSYALSDPPYEQYF.

V usage is TRBV12-3 or TRBV12-4 and J usage is TRBJ2-1, with D tentatively TRBD2 (5 bases). The CDR3 contains 16 residues. Trimming left V 4 bases short and J 2 bases short, with 15 bases between. For the CDR3, the DNA is TGTGCCAGCAGTTCAACTAGACACAAGACCTACAATGAGCAGTTCTTC. This gives the protein CASSSTRHKTYNEQFF.

This clonotype was observed a handful of times. The chain employs TRBV27 and TRBJ1-6, with D perhaps matching TRBD1 (6 bases). The CDR3 covers 16 residues. The V and J ends lost 1 base and 4 bases respectively, with 11 bases between them. The germline gives CDR1 MNHEY, CDR2 SMNVEV (reference sequence). The CDR3 region has the DNA TGTGCCAGCAGTTTATTCGGGGGACAATATAATTCACCCCTCCACTTT. Translating gives CASSLFGGQYNSPLHF.

About this clonotype itself: A much more abundant neighbour one base away suggests this may be a read error. The chain is built from TRBV7-9 and TRBJ1-1; D remains ambiguous. Germline values: CDR1 SEHNR, CDR2 FQNEAQ (reference sequence). Trimming cost V 5 bases and J 3 bases, with 7 bases left between them. The length of the CDR3 is 12 residues. DNA for the CDR3: TGTGCCAGCAGCCATCCCCACACTGAAGCTTTCTTT. Amino acid sequence: CASSHPHTEAFF.

This clonotype was observed a few times. The genes are TRBV5-5 and TRBJ1-1, with 7 bases identical to TRBD1. The V gene's germline CDR1 is SGHKS and CDR2 YYEKEE (reference sequence). The CDR3 totals 14 residues. V shed 5 bases, J shed 5 bases, and the junction held 9 bases outside the gene matches. The DNA for the CDR3 is TGTGCCAGCAGTGCGGACAGGAAGGGGACTGAAGCTTTCTTT. It specifies CASSADRKGTEAFF.

This chain links TRBV4-1 with TRBJ2-7, with unresolved D. Germline loops: CDR1 MGHRA, CDR2 YSYEKL. This CDR3 comprises 15 residues. Trimming took off 0 bases at V and 3 bases at J, with 12 bases between the two ends. The CDR3 sequence: CASSQDLAKFYEQYF. Written as DNA, the CDR3 is TGCGCCAGCAGCCAAGATCTTGCCAAATTCTACGAGCAGTACTTC.

This chain uses TRBV7-9 with TRBJ2-7, with 10 bases fitting TRBD2. The trim removed 2 bases at V and 6 bases at J, leaving 4 bases unmatched. This CDR3 spans 14 amino acids. Per germline, CDR1 SEHNR and CDR2 FQNEAQ (reference sequence). CDR3 coding DNA: TGTGCCAGCAGCTTAAAAGCGGGAGGGCCCGAGCAGTACTTC. Its translation: CASSLKAGGPEQYF.

J is TRBJ2-7 and V is TRBV5-1; D perhaps matches TRBD2 (7 bases). The CDR3 consists of 14 residues. The germline gives CDR1 SGHRS, CDR2 YFSETQ. Deletions cut 2 bases from V and 5 bases from J, with 14 bases between. The chain's CDR3 is CASSFEGRGDEQYF. Here the CDR3 DNA reads TGCGCCAGCAGCTTCGAGGGGAGGGGGGACGAGCAGTACTTC.

This clonotype was recorded at least ten times. V usage is TRBV7-9 and J usage is TRBJ1-1; 8 nucleotides align to TRBD1. This CDR3 contains 12 residues. Unmatched junction bases numbered 3, after V lost 6 bases and J lost 6 bases. The germline CDR1 and CDR2 sequences are SEHNR and FQNEAQ (reference sequence). The CDR3 sequence: CASRSQGAEAFF. The CDR3 nucleotides are TGTGCCAGCAGATCACAGGGGGCTGAAGCTTTCTTT.

The V call is TRBV6-5, the J call TRBJ2-7, with D perhaps TRBD2 (7 bases). V was clipped by 2 bases and J by 0 bases, with 14 bases between them. The germline gives CDR1 MNHEY, CDR2 SVGAGI. The CDR3 runs to 16 residues. The CDR3 coding sequence is TGTGCCAGCAGTTACCCGAGGGGGGGTAGCTCCTACGAGCAGTACTTC. Its translation: CASSYPRGGSSYEQYF.

As for this clonotype: A much larger clone is a single base away; this may be a read error. The CDR3 ends on some other residue instead of the conserved phenylalanine or tryptophan, so this is likely a read error. The V call is TRBV11-3, the J call TRBJ2-7; 7 nucleotides agree with TRBD2. With V trimmed by 4 bases and J by 0 bases, 3 bases remained unmatched. From germline, CDR1 is SGHNT and CDR2 YENEEA. There are 14 residues in the CDR3. The CDR3 loop reads CASSSGGSSYEQYL. Here the CDR3 DNA reads TGTGCCAGCAGCTCCGGCGGGAGCTCCTACGAGCAGTACTTA.

The sample holds many counts of this clonotype. This chain links TRBV7-8 with TRBJ1-5; D is undetermined. This CDR3 has 13 residues. Between the trimmed V and J ends, which lost 4 bases and 3 bases, there was a span of 7 bases. CDR1 and CDR2 from the germline V gene are SGHVS and FQNEAQ. CDR3 in amino acids: CASSSGPNQPQHF. CDR3 bases: TGTGCCAGCAGCTCCGGGCCCAATCAGCCCCAGCATTTT.

This clonotype was picked up a small number of times. This chain joins TRBV5-1 and TRBJ1-1, with D maybe TRBD1 (5 bases). V lost 2 bases to trimming and J lost 2 bases, with 10 bases between them. From germline, CDR1 is SGHRS and CDR2 YFSETQ. This CDR3 is built from 14 residues. As DNA, the CDR3 is TGCGCCAGCAGCTTCCGGGGGTTTAACACTGAAGCTTTCTTT. Translated: CASSFRGFNTEAFF. Full variable domain (missing parts from reference TRBV5-1 and TRBJ1-1): KAGVTQTPRYLIKTRGQQVTLSCSPISGHRSVSWYQQTPGQGLQFLFEYFSETQRNKGNFPGRFSGRQFSNSRSEMNVSTLELGDSALYLCASSFRGFNTEAFFGQGTRLTVV.

Concerning this clonotype: One base away lies a much larger clone, so this may be a sequencing read error. The J gene is TRBJ2-1, the V gene TRBV28, with 10 bases aligning to TRBD2. The J segment lost 13 bases and the V segment lost 2 bases, leaving 14 bases of the junction unmatched. Germline CDR1 reads MDHEN; CDR2 reads SYDVKM. The CDR3 spans 16 residues. As DNA, the CDR3 is TGTGCCAGCAGTTTAAGTCCCCTGACTAGCGGGTTCCTCCAGTTCTTC. It yields the protein CASSLSPLTSGFLQFF.

The chain has TRBV9 and TRBJ1-2; D possibly corresponds to TRBD1 (5 bases). V gave up 0 bases and J gave up 2 bases, with 11 bases separating them. The germline gives CDR1 SGDLS, CDR2 YYNGEE. The CDR3 runs to 15 residues. The CDR3 sequence is CASSVGGVGNYGYTF. CDR3 in DNA: TGTGCCAGCAGCGTAGGAGGGGTGGGGAACTATGGCTACACCTTC.

This clonotype was seen at least ten times. The rearrangement links TRBV7-3 to TRBJ2-5; 7 bases are shared with TRBD1. CDR1 and CDR2 from the germline V gene are SGHTA and FQGTGA. The CDR3 covers 15 residues. The V and J ends lost 6 bases and 4 bases, in that order; junction bases with no gene match: 11. The CDR3 region has the DNA TGTGCCAGCAGGCCGGGCCGTGACAGGGCAGAGACCCAGTACTTC. It encodes CASRPGRDRAETQYF.

This clonotype was picked up many times. The chain links TRBV7-9 to TRBJ2-2; D remains ambiguous. V was cut by 10 bases and J by 6 bases, with 12 bases left in between. Germline-derived CDR1 and CDR2 are SEHNR and FQNEAQ (reference sequence). This CDR3 comprises 12 residues. The CDR3 loop reads CATNLISGELFF. CDR3 in DNA: TGTGCCACCAACCTCATTTCCGGGGAGCTGTTTTTT.

This clonotype was observed a handful of times. This sequence joins TRBV4-2 and TRBJ2-3, with a weak D call TRBD2 (6 bases). V shed 0 bases and J shed 1 base, with 14 bases lying between them. The germline gives CDR1 LGHNA, CDR2 YNFKEQ. The CDR3 has 17 residues. In DNA form, the CDR3 reads TGTGCCAGCAGCCAAGATGATCGGGGCGGGGGCACAGATACGCAGTATTTT. Encoded protein: CASSQDDRGGGTDTQYF.